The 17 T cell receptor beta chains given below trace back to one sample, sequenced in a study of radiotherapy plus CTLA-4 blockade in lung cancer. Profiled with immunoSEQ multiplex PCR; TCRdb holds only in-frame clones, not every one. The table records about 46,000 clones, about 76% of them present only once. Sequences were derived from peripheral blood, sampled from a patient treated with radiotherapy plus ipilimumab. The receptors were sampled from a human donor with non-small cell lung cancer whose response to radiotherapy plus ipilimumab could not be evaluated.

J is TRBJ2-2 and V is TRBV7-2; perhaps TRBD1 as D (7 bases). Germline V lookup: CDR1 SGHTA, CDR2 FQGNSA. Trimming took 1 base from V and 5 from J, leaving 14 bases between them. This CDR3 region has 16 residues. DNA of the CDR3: TGTGCCAGCAGCTTAGAGGGGGCGGGAAGGACCGGGGAGCTGTTTTTT. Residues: CASSLEGAGRTGELFF.

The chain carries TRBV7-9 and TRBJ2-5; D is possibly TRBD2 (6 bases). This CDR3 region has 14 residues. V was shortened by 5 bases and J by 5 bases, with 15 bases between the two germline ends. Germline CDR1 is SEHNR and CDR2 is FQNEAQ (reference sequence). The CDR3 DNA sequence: TGTGCCAGCAGCCAGTTCGGGACTGCCGAGACCCAGTACTTC. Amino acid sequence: CASSQFGTAETQYF.

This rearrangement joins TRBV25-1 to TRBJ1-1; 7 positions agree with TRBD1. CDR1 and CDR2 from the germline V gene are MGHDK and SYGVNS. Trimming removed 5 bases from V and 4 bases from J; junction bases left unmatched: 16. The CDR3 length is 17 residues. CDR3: CASSPRQGQKGGTEAFF. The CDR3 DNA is TGTGCCAGCAGTCCTCGACAGGGACAAAAAGGGGGCACTGAAGCTTTCTTT.

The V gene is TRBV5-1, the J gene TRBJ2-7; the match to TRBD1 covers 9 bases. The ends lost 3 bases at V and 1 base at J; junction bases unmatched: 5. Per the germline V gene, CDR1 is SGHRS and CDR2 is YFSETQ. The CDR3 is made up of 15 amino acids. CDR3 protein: CASSSRTGASYEQYF. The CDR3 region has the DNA TGCGCCAGCAGCTCCCGGACAGGGGCGTCCTACGAGCAGTACTTC.

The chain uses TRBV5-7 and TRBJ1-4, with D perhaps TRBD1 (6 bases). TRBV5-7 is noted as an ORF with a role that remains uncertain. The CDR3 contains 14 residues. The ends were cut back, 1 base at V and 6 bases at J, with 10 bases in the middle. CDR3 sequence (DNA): TGTGCCAGCAGCTTGCTACAGGGAGATGAAAAACTGTTTTTT. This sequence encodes CASSLLQGDEKLFF.

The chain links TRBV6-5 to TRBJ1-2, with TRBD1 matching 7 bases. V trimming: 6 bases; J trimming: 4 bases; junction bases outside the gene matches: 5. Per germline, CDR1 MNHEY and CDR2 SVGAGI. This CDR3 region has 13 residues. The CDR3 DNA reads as TGTGCCAGCAGGGGACAGATGACCTATGGCTACACCTTC. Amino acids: CASRGQMTYGYTF.

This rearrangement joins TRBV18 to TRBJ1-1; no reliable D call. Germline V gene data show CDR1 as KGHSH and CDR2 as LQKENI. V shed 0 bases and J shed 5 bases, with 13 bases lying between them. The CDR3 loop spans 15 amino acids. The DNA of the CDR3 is TGTGCCAGCTCACCACCATCTGTGGGAGGAACTGAAGCTTTCTTT. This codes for CASSPPSVGGTEAFF.

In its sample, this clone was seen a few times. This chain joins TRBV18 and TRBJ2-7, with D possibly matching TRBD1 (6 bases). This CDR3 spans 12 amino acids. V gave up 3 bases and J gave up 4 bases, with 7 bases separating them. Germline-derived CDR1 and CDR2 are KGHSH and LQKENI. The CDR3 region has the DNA TGTGCCAGCTCACCGGACAGATACGAGCAGTACTTC. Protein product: CASSPDRYEQYF.

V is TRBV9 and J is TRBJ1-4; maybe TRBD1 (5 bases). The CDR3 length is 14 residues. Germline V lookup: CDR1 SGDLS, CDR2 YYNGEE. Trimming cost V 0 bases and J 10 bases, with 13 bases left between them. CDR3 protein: CASSVAYRGGKLFF. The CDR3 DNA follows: TGTGCCAGCAGCGTAGCATATCGGGGGGGAAAACTGTTTTTT.

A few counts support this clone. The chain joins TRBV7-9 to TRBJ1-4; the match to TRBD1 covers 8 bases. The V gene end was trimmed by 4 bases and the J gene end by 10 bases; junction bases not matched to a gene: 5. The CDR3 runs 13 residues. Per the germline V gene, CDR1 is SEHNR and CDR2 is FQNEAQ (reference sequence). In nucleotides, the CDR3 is TGTGCCAGCAGCTCACAGACAGGGGTAAAACTGTTTTTT. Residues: CASSSQTGVKLFF.

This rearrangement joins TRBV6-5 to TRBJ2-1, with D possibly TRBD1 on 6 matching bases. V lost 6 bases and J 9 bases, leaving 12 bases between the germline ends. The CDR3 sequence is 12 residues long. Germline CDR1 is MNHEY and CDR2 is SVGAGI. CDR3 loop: CASSYEGVEQFF. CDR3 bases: TGTGCCAGCAGCTACGAGGGGGTTGAGCAGTTCTTC.

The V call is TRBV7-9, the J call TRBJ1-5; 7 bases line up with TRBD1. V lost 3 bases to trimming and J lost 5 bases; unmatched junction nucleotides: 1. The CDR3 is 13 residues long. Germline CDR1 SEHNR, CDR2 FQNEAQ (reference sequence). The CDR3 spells CASSFTGDQPQHF. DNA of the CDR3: TGTGCCAGCAGCTTTACAGGGGATCAGCCCCAGCATTTT.

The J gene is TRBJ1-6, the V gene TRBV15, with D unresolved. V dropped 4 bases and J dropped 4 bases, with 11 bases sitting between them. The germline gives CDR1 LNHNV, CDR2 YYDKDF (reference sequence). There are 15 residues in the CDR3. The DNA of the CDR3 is TGTGCCACCAGCAAATCGCCAGATTATAATTCACCCCTCCACTTT. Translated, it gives CATSKSPDYNSPLHF.

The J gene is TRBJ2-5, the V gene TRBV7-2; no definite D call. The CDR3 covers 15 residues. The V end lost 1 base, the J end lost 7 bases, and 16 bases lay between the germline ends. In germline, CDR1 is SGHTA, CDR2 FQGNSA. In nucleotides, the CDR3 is TGTGCCAGCAGCTTAGGCTACAGACCTTTAGGGACCCAGTACTTC. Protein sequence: CASSLGYRPLGTQYF.

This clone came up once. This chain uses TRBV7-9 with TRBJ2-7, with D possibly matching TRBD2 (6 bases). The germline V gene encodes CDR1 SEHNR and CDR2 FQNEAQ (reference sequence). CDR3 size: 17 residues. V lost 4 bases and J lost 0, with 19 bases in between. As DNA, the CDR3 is TGTGCCAGCAGCTCGTCAGGGACTGTCTTACCCTCCTACGAGCAGTACTTC. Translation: CASSSSGTVLPSYEQYF.

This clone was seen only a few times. The CDR3 loop is CASSFGTGINQPQHF. In DNA, the CDR3 is TGTGCCAGCAGCTTCGGGACAGGGATCAATCAGCCCCAGCATTTT. The rearrangement uses TRBV7-2 and TRBJ1-5, with 9 nucleotides matching TRBD1. Germline V gene lookup returns CDR1 SGHTA and CDR2 FQGNSA. V was pared by 3 bases and J by 3 bases, with 3 bases of the junction left unmatched. The CDR3 covers 15 residues.

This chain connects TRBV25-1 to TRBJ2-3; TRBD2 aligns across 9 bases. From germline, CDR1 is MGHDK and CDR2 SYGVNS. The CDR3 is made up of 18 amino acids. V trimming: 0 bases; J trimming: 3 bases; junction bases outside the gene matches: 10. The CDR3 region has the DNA TGTGCCAGCAGTGAATATCCCTCCCGCGGGGGGGGTACAGATACGCAGTATTTT. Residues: CASSEYPSRGGGTDTQYF. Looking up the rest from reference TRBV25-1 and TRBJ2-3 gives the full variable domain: EADIYQTPRYLVIGTGKKITLECSQTMGHDKMYWYQQDPGMELHLIHYSYGVNSTEKGDLSSESTVSRIRTEHFPLTLESARPSHTSQYLCASSEYPSRGGGTDTQYFGPGTRLTVL.